This T cell receptor beta chain was sequenced for a study of blood T cell repertoires in COVID-19. The overall study: COVID-19 samples from acute and convalescent phases originated in the United States, Italy and Spain. Nucleic acid was either cDNA or gDNA, and it came from T cells, B-cell-depleted T cells, or PBMCs.

The ends lost 6 bases at V and 4 bases at J; junction bases unmatched: 8. Per the germline V gene, CDR1 is LGHNA and CDR2 is YSLEER. The CDR3 sequence is 14 residues long. Original processing notes: Scientists estimated how many nucleated cells there were by amplifying reference gene primers. Some clones are missing from TCRdb's copy, which holds only in-frame ones; the method was immunoSEQ multiplex PCR. V and J calls and clone size are those listed in that table; D and trimming were worked out from the DNA. The top ten clones hold approximately 5.1% of a sample with around 250,000 clones, roughly 85% of them seen once.

This receptor was obtained from a man aged 50-60 years with active or convalescent COVID-19. The sample consisted of peripheral blood. The gene calls are TRBV4-3 and TRBJ1-2; 7 nucleotides agree with TRBD1. The CDR3 here is CASRPAQGSYGYTF. CDR3 nucleotides: TGCGCCAGCAGACCCGCACAGGGGTCCTATGGCTACACCTTC.